This T cell receptor beta chain was identified during a study of PD-1 blockade in classical Hodgkin lymphoma. Every one of the patients relapsed after autologous stem cell transplantation (brentuximab vedotin exposure was variable). Complete response, partial response or progressive disease were the best responses. Study findings and constraints: The causes of the repertoire differences, possibly disease activity or prior therapy, remain undefined. Patients starting nivolumab less than 1 year after ASCT had lower diversity and were excluded from later analyses. CD4+ TCR diversity rose significantly by C4D1, and CD8+ TCR diversity did not.

From germline, CDR1 is SGHVS and CDR2 FQNEAQ. The length of the CDR3 is 13 residues. V was trimmed by 7 bases and J by 6 bases, leaving 16 bases between them. Libraries were prepared by immunoSEQ multiplex PCR; TCRdb keeps only in-frame clonotypes and omits some of them. The data contain under 110,000 clones, 85% to 90% of them singletons. As to this clone: Its matching antigen is unknown.

This TCR was sampled from a human donor with classical Hodgkin lymphoma. Here the sequenced sample was peripheral blood mononuclear cells (PBMCs), taken before the second cycle of nivolumab. The J gene is TRBJ2-7, the V gene TRBV7-8; D uncertain. CDR3 in amino acids: CASTPGDRTEQYF. For the CDR3, the DNA is TGTGCCAGCACCCCTGGGGATAGAACCGAGCAGTACTTC.